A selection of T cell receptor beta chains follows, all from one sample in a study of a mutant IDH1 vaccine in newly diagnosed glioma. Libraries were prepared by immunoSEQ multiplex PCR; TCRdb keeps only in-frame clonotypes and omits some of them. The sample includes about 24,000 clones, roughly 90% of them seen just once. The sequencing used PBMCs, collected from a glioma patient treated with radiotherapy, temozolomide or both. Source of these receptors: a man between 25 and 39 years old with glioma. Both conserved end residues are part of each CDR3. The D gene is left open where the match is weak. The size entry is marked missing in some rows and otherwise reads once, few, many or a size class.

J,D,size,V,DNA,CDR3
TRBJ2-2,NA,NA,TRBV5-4,TGTGCCAGCAGCTTGGCCGGAATAGCAATCCCAGGGGAGCTGTTTTTT,CASSLAGIAIPGELFF
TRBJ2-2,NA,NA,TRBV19,TGTGCCAGTAGAGGGCAGGGGAACACCGGGGAGCTGTTTTTT,CASRGQGNTGELFF
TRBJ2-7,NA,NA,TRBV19,TGTGCCAGTAGTATAATTTTATCCTACGAGCAGTACTTC,CASSIILSYEQYF
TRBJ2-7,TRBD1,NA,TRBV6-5,TGTGCCAGCAGTTCGGCCGGGACAGGGGAACACGAGCAGTACTTC,CASSSAGTGEHEQYF
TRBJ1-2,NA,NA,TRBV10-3,TGTGCCATCAGTGAGAATGGGCCCGGTTATGGCTACACCTTC,CAISENGPGYGYTF
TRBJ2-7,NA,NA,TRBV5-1,TGCGCCAGCAGCTTGGTCGCGGCAGGGGTTCCCCCGGGGCAGTACTTC,CASSLVAAGVPPGQYF
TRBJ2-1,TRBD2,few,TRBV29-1,TGCAGCGCCCAGGGACTAGCGGGAGATAGTGAGCAGTTCTTC,CSAQGLAGDSEQFF
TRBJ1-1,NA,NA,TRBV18,TGTGCCAGCTCACCAGGCGAGATGAACACTGAAGCTTTCTTT,CASSPGEMNTEAFF
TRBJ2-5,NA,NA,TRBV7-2,TGTGCCAGCAGCCCCCACAGGCTATCGGAGACCCAGTACTTC,CASSPHRLSETQYF
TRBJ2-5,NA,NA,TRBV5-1,TGCGCCAGCAGCCAAAACCCCGCCTCGTGGGAGACCCAGTACTTC,CASSQNPASWETQYF
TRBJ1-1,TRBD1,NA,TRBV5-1,TGCGCCAGCAGCCCACAAACCCAGGGGGACACTGAAGCTTTCTTT,CASSPQTQGDTEAFF
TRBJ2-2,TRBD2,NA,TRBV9,TGTGCCAGCAGCGTATCTGCGGGAGGGATGGCCGGGGAGCTGTTTTTT,CASSVSAGGMAGELFF
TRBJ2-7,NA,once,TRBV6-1,TGTGCCAGCAGTGAAGGGGGGACCTACGAGCAGTACTTC,CASSEGGTYEQYF
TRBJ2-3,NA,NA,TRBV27,TGTGCCAGCAGCCCGACTGTGGAGGATACGCAGTATTTT,CASSPTVEDTQYF
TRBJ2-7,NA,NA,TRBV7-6,TGTGCCAGCAGCTTAAACCGGGGCTACGAGCAGTACTTC,CASSLNRGYEQYF
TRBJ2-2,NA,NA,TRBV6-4,TGTGCCAGCAGTTTGACGAACACCGGGGAGCTGTTTTTT,CASSLTNTGELFF
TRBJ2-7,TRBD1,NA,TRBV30,TGTGCCTGGGGCGAACCCCAGGGGGTTTCCTACGAGCAGTACTTC,CAWGEPQGVSYEQYF
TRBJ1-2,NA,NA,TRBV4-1,TGCGCCAGCAGCCAAGTAGAAGGTACGGCTAACTATGGCTACACCTTC,CASSQVEGTANYGYTF
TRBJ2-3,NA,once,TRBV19,TGTGCCAGTGGAAACAGGGTTTCTAGCACAGATACGCAGTATTTT,CASGNRVSSTDTQYF
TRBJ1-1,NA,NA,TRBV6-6,TGTGCCAGCAGTTACGTCGTGACTGAAGCTTTCTTT,CASSYVVTEAFF
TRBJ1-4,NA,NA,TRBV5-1,TGCGCCAGCAGTGTAAGAGCTAATGAAAAACTGTTTTTT,CASSVRANEKLFF
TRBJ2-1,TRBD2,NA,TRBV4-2,TGTGCCAGCAGCCAAGTTTCACTAGCGGGAGCCGTTGAGCAGTTCTTC,CASSQVSLAGAVEQFF
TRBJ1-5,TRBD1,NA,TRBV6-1,TGTGCCAGCAGTGGGACAGGGGCCGGGCAGCATTTT,CASSGTGAGQHF
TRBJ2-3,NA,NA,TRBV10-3,TGTGCCATCAATCTGGACAGGGAGGGTACAGATACGCAGTATTTT,CAINLDREGTDTQYF
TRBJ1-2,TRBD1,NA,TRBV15,TGTGCCACCAGCAGAGAGGAGGACAGGGGGCGAAGAGGCTACACCTTC,CATSREEDRGRRGYTF
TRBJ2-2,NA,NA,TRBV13,TGTGCCAGCAGCTTAGCCTCTAACGGGGAGCTGTTTTTT,CASSLASNGELFF
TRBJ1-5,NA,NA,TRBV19,TGTGCCAGTACCCTGACACACACTAGCAATCAGCCCCAGCATTTT,CASTLTHTSNQPQHF
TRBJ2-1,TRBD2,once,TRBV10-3,TGTGCCATCTACGACCCGCTAGCGGGTATGAGGGTGGGTGAGCAGTTCTTC,CAIYDPLAGMRVGEQFF
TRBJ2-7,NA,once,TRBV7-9,TGTGCCAGCAGCCCCCAACCGCCCAGCTCCTACGAGCAGTACTTC,CASSPQPPSSYEQYF
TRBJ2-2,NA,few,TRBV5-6,TGTGCCAGCAGCAGGGAGCAAGCCGGGGAGCTGTTTTTT,CASSREQAGELFF
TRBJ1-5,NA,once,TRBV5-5,TGTGCCAGCAGTATGAGTTTCCGGGTATTAGGCAATCAGCCCCAGCATTTT,CASSMSFRVLGNQPQHF
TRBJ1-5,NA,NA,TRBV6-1,TGTGCCAGCAGGCTGGCAGGTAGCAATCAGCCCCAGCATTTT,CASRLAGSNQPQHF
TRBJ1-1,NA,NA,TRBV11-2,TGTGCCAGCAGCTCCCGGGACCTTGAAGCTTTCTTT,CASSSRDLEAFF